This TCR beta chain came from a study of blood T cell repertoires in COVID-19 (dated by TCRdb to the early 2020s). For context, the study as a whole: The collaborator samples originated in the United States, Italy and Spain and spanned the acute and convalescent phases of COVID-19. The prospective study material was composed of cDNA or gDNA derived from T cells, B-cell-depleted T cells, or PBMCs. Subjects who had been exposed to COVID-19, were actively infected with it, or had recovered from it provided the deeply sampled blood TCRbeta repertoires that made up the dataset. The repertoires were released in a freely available public database intended as a resource for research on the immune response to SARS-CoV-2. Samples were obtained from the ongoing ImmuneRACE study (first 160 participants) and from about 1,300 subjects provided by 6 global collaborators. Sample metadata almost always included a de-identified subject ID, COVID-19 status, age in years and sex. Where available, HLA class I and class II types were taken from metadata supplied by the sample provider and were not determined by assay-based typing. On the study overall, not on this receptor specifically: How much clinical and demographic metadata was included differed by source and by participant, and the metadata was provided uncurated.

Reading from cysteine to phenylalanine, the CDR3 counts 14 amino acids. CDR3 DNA only is kept here, 42 bases in frame from base 1. As encoded in the germline V gene, CDR1 is MGHDK while CDR2 is SYGVNS. Trimming removed 7 bases from V and 7 bases from J, leaving 14 bases between the germline ends. Whole blood was collected in K2EDTA tubes by collaborating institutions according to the institutions' own protocols. For TCRbeta analysis, collaborator samples were shipped as frozen whole blood, as isolated PBMCs, or as DNA extracted from either sample type. Points on this clone: It lacks a known antigen. Base quality data are lacking; no much larger clone is found one base away.

TCRbeta CDR3 regions were amplified from genomic DNA by means of the immunoSEQ Assay, a bias-controlled multiplex PCR. Per the authors' processing: Within the assay, amplification of reference gene primers was used to estimate how many nucleated cells each sample contained. To quantify the absolute abundance of each unique TCRbeta CDR3 rearrangement, sequence reads were collapsed and filtered. For each sample, productive Simpson clonality was calculated as the square root of Simpson's diversity index across productive rearrangements. TCRdb mirrors the immuneACCESS table, restricted to in-frame sequences. Some clones are absent from its copies; in checked studies, under half trace to an unresolved V gene, and the reason for the others is unknown. The D gene and trimming were derived from the DNA, and the V and J assignments and clone size from that table. The sample records roughly 230,000 clones, around 84% of which are singletons. The biggest ten clones account for 0.98% of the sample.

Recombination joined TRBV25-1 with TRBJ1-6; confidence is insufficient to name the D gene. Sequencing input: peripheral blood. The TCR was taken from a man aged 35 to 55 with acute or convalescent COVID-19. The sequence in DNA is TGTGCCAGCACCCACGGGTCCCAAAATTCACCCCTCCACTTT. The translation is CASTHGSQNSPLHF.